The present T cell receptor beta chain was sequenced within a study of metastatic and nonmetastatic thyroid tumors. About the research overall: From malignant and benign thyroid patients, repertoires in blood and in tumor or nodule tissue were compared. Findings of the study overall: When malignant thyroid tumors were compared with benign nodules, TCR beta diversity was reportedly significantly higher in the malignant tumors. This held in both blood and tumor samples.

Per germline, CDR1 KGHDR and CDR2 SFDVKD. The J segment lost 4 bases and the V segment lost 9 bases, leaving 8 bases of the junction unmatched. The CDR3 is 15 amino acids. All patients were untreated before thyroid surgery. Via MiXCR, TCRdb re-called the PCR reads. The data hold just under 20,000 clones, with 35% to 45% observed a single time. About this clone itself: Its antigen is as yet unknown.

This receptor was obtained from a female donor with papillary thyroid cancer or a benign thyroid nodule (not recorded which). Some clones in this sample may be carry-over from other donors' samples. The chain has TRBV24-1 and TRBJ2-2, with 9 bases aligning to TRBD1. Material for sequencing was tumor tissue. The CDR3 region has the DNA TGTGCCACCGGAAACCGGGACAGGGCCACCGGGGAGCTGTTTTTT. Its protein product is CATGNRDRATGELFF.